This T cell receptor (beta chain) originates from a study of CXCR3-negative and CXCR3-positive naive CD8 T cells. Looking at the study overall: Across all libraries, TRB reads numbered about 135 million, with about 1.5 +/- 0.3 million in each library.

CDR1 and CDR2 (germline): LNHDA, SQIVND (reference sequence). The CDR3 is made up of 15 amino acids. Researchers sorted about 320,000 cells of each CD8+ T cell subset in triplicate. Remarks on this clonotype: Its antigen is not identified.

Overall study findings and caveats: Naive CXCR3-positive and CXCR3-negative cells shared similar TRBV-TRBJ usage, unlike memory cells. TRB CDR3s were more hydrophobic in CXCR3-positive than in CXCR3-negative naive cells. Comparably high diversity was seen in both naive subsets, and much lower diversity in memory CD8+ cells.

Through 5' RACE with UMI labels, the TRB cDNA libraries were prepared. TCRdb reprocessed the 5' RACE reads and stores each CDR3 protein as one record, lacking DNA. This sample's table reports over 50,000 distinct CDR3 sequences. The gene calls are TRBV19 and TRBJ1-1; TCRdb's D call of TRBD1 is untestable without DNA. What was sequenced was naive CXCR3+ CD8+ T cells from blood. Indicated subset: CD45RO-CCR7+CD27+CD95- naive CD8+ T cells expressing CXCR3 (TNR3+). This receptor was obtained from a human donor in good health. Some clones in this sample may be carry-over from other donors' samples. CDR3 loop: CASTDRGLMNTEAFF.